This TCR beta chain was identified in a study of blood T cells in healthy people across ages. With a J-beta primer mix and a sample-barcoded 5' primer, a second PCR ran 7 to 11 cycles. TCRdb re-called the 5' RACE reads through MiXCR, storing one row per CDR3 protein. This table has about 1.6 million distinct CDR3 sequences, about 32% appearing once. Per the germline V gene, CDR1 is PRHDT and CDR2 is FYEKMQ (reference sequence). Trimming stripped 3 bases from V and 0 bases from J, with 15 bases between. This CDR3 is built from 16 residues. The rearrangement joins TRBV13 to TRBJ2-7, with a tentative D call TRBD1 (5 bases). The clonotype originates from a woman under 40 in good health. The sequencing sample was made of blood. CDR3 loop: CASSFSGFPSSYEQYF. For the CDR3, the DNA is TGTGCCAGCAGCTTCTCAGGGTTCCCTTCCTCCTACGAGCAGTACTTC.